This passage covers 10 T cell receptor beta chains from one sample sequenced in a study of blood T cell repertoires in COVID-19. Measured with immunoSEQ multiplex PCR; TCRdb has only the in-frame clones, and not every one. The table includes 70,000 to 85,000 clones, around 80% detected once. The sequenced material came from peripheral blood. These receptor sequences come from a human donor in a cohort sampled during active COVID-19.

The gene calls are TRBV2 and TRBJ2-3, with 9 bases identical to TRBD2. The CDR3 consists of 15 residues. Germline V lookup: CDR1 SNHLY, CDR2 FYNNEI. V shed 7 bases, J shed 2 bases, and the junction held 7 bases outside the gene matches. The CDR3 protein is CASIRLAAPTDTQYF. For the CDR3, the DNA is TGTGCCAGCATTCGACTAGCGGCACCCACAGATACGCAGTATTTT.

Here the CDR3 reads CASSILGTPDEKLFF. The CDR3 DNA reads TGTGCCAGTAGTATACTCGGGACACCCGATGAAAAACTGTTTTTT. The rearrangement uses TRBV19 and TRBJ1-4; a possible D gene is TRBD1 (6 bases). The germline CDR1 and CDR2 sequences are LNHDA and SQIVND (reference sequence). V was clipped by 2 bases and J by 6 bases, with 13 bases between them. The CDR3 length is 15 residues.

The chain has TRBV27 and TRBJ1-1, with 10 bases matching TRBD1. The CDR3 has 14 amino acids. V was pared by 6 bases and J by 4 bases, with 5 bases of the junction left unmatched. Germline-derived CDR1 and CDR2 are MNHEY and SMNVEV (reference sequence). CDR3 sequence reads: CASRARTGGTEAFF. The CDR3 DNA is TGTGCCAGCAGAGCTCGGACAGGGGGCACTGAAGCTTTCTTT.

The gene calls are TRBV9 and TRBJ2-2, with 8 nucleotides matching TRBD1. Trimming at V came to 4 bases and at J to 4 bases, leaving 6 bases not matched to a gene. Per germline, CDR1 SGDLS and CDR2 YYNGEE. CDR3 length: 15 amino acids. DNA of the CDR3: TGTGCCAGCAGCACCCGGGACAGGTTCACCGGGGAGCTGTTTTTT. Its translation: CASSTRDRFTGELFF.

The V and J genes are TRBV3-1 (or the pseudogene TRBV3-2) and TRBJ2-7; 10 positions match TRBD1. Losses at the gene ends were 3 bases for V and 4 bases for J; bases not matched to a gene: 6. The length of the CDR3 is 15 residues. The germline V gene encodes CDR1 LGHDT and CDR2 YNNKEL (reference sequence). CDR3 in DNA: TGTGCCAGCAGCCACTGGGACAGGGGTAATTACGAGCAGTACTTC. Translating gives CASSHWDRGNYEQYF.

V usage is TRBV6-5 and J usage is TRBJ1-5, with D possibly matching TRBD1 (5 bases). Germline-derived CDR1 and CDR2 are MNHEY and SVGAGI. This CDR3 has 14 amino acids. Trimming removed 6 bases from V and 2 bases from J, with 11 bases in between. The CDR3 DNA reads as TGTGCCAGCAGCTTGGGGGGTGGCAATCAGCCCCAGCATTTT. This encodes CASSLGGGNQPQHF.

The rearrangement links TRBV10-3 to TRBJ1-5, with 7 bases lining up with TRBD1. J was trimmed by 2 bases and V by 5 bases; bases with no gene match: 6. From germline, CDR1 is ENHRY and CDR2 SYGVKD. The CDR3 loop spans 15 amino acids. The CDR3 sequence: CAISQGVMGNQPQHF. CDR3 bases: TGTGCCATCAGTCAGGGGGTTATGGGCAATCAGCCCCAGCATTTT.

CDR3 sequence (DNA): TGTGCCAGCAGCTATGGAGGTCAGCCCCAGCATTTT. This sequence encodes CASSYGGQPQHF. This chain links TRBV13 with TRBJ1-5, with unresolved D. Germline assignment: CDR1 PRHDT and CDR2 FYEKMQ (reference sequence). Deletions cut 4 bases from V and 6 bases from J, with 7 bases between. The CDR3 has 12 residues.

V is TRBV24-1 and J is TRBJ2-1, with 7 positions matching TRBD2. From germline, CDR1 is KGHDR and CDR2 SFDVKD. CDR3 length: 16 amino acids. V lost 3 bases and J lost 7; bases outside the gene matches: 11. The CDR3 DNA is TGTGCCACCAGTGATAAGGCTAGCGGCCTTTGGAATGAGCAGTTCTTC. Protein: CATSDKASGLWNEQFF.

This clone appeared a few times. V gene TRBV2 combines with J gene TRBJ2-7; 7 bases line up with TRBD2. The CDR3 totals 14 residues. Germline V gene lookup returns CDR1 SNHLY and CDR2 FYNNEI. The V segment lost 4 bases and the J segment 3 bases; nucleotides outside the gene matches: 6. CDR3 sequence: CASSGIGGYYEQYF. The CDR3 bases are TGTGCCAGCAGTGGGATCGGGGGGTACTACGAGCAGTACTTC.